Presented here are 6 T cell receptor beta chains from one specimen sequenced in a study of T cell repertoires in cytomegalovirus infection (dated by TCRdb to between 2019 and 2020). The sample's treatment or condition, from its label and the paper: in vitro stimulation with specific CMV peptide epitopes to enrich CMV-specific T cells. For these receptors, no antigen is known. The data were produced on an Illumina HiSeq 1500. Through fastp at Q25 and MiXCR, TCRdb rebuilt clones from the public reads, retaining in-frame beta chains. Entries that share a CDR3 protein sequence are merged under the most common genes and DNA. In this sample the table shows roughly 500,000 distinct CDR3 sequences, roughly 43% of which occur a single time. Around 45% of the sample belongs to the ten largest clones. The sequences come from cultured PBMCs, collected from culture after CMV antigen stimulation. Every receptor here comes from a human donor in good health (CMV status not recorded). Some clones in this sample may be carry-over from other donors' samples.

There are a few counts of this clonotype. V and J are TRBV7-8 and TRBJ2-1, with 11 positions matching TRBD2. Germline V gene lookup returns CDR1 SGHVS and CDR2 FQNEAQ. V dropped 5 bases and J dropped 9; count of bases not matched to a gene: 9. CDR3 length: 15 amino acids. CDR3 protein: CASSRGSGRASEQFF. CDR3 DNA: TGTGCCAGCAGCAGGGGTAGCGGGAGGGCCTCTGAGCAGTTCTTC.

This clonotype was counted between two and nine times. The V call is TRBV23-1, the J call TRBJ2-3; tentative D call: TRBD1 (5 bases). TRBV23-1 is an ORF; its function is uncertain. The ends were cut back, 3 bases at V and 0 bases at J, with 16 bases in the middle. The CDR3 contains 17 residues. The CDR3 reads CASSQTVPPSSTDTQYF. CDR3 DNA sequence: TGCGCCAGCAGTCAGACAGTACCTCCCTCTAGCACAGATACGCAGTATTTT.

This clonotype came up once. This CDR3 is CASSLGAGRDSPLHF. CDR3 bases: TGCGCCAGCAGCTTGGGAGCTGGAAGGGATTCACCCCTCCACTTT. The gene calls are TRBV5-1 and TRBJ1-6, with D hard to call. V was pared by 0 bases and J by 8 bases, with 12 bases between. This CDR3 region has 15 residues. Germline-derived CDR1 and CDR2 are SGHRS and YFSETQ.

The genes are TRBV12-3 or TRBV12-4 and TRBJ1-3; TRBD1 matches 8 bases. Trimming removed 6 bases from V and 3 bases from J; junction bases left unmatched: 7. This CDR3 has 15 residues. The CDR3 sequence is CASSPTGVVGNTIYF. CDR3 nucleotides: TGTGCCAGCAGCCCGACAGGGGTAGTTGGAAACACCATATATTTT.

In this sample, this clonotype turned up a few times. The chain combines TRBV28 with TRBJ1-6, with D unclear. From germline, CDR1 is MDHEN and CDR2 SYDVKM. Trimming left V 7 bases short and J 9 bases short, with 16 bases between. There are 14 residues in the CDR3. This CDR3 reads CASKVAPVGSPLHF. CDR3 DNA sequence: TGTGCCAGCAAGGTCGCGCCGGTGGGTTCACCCCTCCACTTT.

The rearrangement links TRBV27 to TRBJ2-5; 9 bases are shared with TRBD2. In germline, CDR1 is MNHEY, CDR2 SMNVEV (reference sequence). J lost 2 bases, V lost 6 bases, and 7 bases had no gene match. The CDR3 has 15 amino acids. The CDR3 nucleotides are TGTGCCAGCAGCTTCCTAGCGGGGCGACAAGAGACCCAGTACTTC. It translates to CASSFLAGRQETQYF.